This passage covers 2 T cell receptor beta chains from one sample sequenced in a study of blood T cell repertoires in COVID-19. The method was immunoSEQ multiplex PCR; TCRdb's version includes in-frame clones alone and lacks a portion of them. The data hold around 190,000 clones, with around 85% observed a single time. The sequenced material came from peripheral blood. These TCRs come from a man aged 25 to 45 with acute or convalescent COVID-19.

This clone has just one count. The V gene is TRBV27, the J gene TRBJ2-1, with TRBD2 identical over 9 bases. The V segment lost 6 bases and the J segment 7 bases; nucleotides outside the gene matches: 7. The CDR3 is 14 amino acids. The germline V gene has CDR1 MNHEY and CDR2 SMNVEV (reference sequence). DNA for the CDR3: TGTGCCAGCAGGGGTAGCGGGAGCGCTAATGAGCAGTTCTTC. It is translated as CASRGSGSANEQFF.

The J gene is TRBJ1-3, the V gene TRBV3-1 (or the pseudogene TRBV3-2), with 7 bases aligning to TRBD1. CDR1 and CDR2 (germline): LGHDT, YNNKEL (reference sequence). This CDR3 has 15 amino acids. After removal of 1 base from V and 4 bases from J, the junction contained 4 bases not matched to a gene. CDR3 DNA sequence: TGTGCCAGCAGCCAAGTAAGAGGGGGCGGAAACACCATATATTTT. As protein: CASSQVRGGGNTIYF.